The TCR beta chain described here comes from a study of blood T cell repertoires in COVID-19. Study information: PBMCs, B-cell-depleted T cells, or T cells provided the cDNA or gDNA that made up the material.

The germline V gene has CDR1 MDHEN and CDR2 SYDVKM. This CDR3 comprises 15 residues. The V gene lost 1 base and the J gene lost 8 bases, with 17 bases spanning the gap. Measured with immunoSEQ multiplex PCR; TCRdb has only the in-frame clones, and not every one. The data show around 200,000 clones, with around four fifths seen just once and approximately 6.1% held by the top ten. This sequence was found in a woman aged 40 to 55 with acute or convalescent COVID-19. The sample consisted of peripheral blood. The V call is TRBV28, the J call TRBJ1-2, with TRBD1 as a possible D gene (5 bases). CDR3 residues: CASSLLDLGGGGYTF. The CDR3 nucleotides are TGTGCCAGCAGTTTATTGGACTTAGGCGGGGGAGGCTACACCTTC.